The sequence of this TCR beta chain was determined in a study of T cells in localized non-small cell lung cancer. Study results and caveats: Appearance in adjacent lung was seen for a median approximately 60 of the top 100 tumor clones. Uninvolved adjacent lung showed the highest T cell clonality, exceeding tumor. Multi-region tumor sequencing was not done, so intratumor heterogeneity could not be excluded. Longer survival (overall) was linked to higher T cell density in blood.

Details on this clone: Its antigen remains unidentified.

Sequencing was performed with immunoSEQ multiplex PCR; in TCRdb, only in-frame clones are kept and a portion is missing. This repertoire shows about 41,000 clones, 70% to 90% found once; its top ten account for around 7%. V shed 3 bases, J shed 4 bases, and the junction held 1 base outside the gene matches. Germline assignment: CDR1 LNHDA and CDR2 SQIVND (reference sequence). This CDR3 is built from 15 residues. The sequences come from peripheral blood, collected before any cancer treatment. The chain couples TRBV19 to TRBJ2-7; 15 nucleotides agree with TRBD2. This clonotype was sampled from a woman between 18 and 50 years old with stage III lung adenocarcinoma. The DNA for the CDR3 is TGTGCCAGTAGTATCGGACTAGCGGGGGGGTACGAGCAGTACTTC. Protein sequence: CASSIGLAGGYEQYF. The full variable domain, in which reference TRBV19 and TRBJ2-7 provide the parts outside the CDR3, is DGGITQSPKYLFRKEGQNVTLSCEQNLNHDAMYWYRQDPGQGLRLIYYSQIVNDFQKGDIAEGYSVSREKKESFPLTVTSAQKNPTAFYLCASSIGLAGGYEQYFGPGTRLTVT.